This TCR beta chain was observed in a study of cytomegalovirus exposure and HLA in healthy donors. This clone was picked up a small number of times. Its specificity is not known. Other DNA sequences in the same sample also yield this CDR3. The PCR ran on 60 Vbeta and 13 Jbeta primers. Sequencing was performed with immunoSEQ multiplex PCR; in TCRdb, only in-frame clones are kept and a portion is missing. The sample contains some 66,000 clones, about 71% of which appear only once. V trimming: 0 bases; J trimming: 1 base; junction bases outside the gene matches: 2. The CDR3 sequence is 15 residues long. Germline CDR1 SGDLS, CDR2 YYNGEE. General study findings and limits: HLA alleles were associated with 15,000 to 20,000 TCR beta sequences in a later analysis at 0.05 false discovery rate. Cytomegalovirus-associated status was assigned to 164 TCR beta chains. As was reported, the HLA-A and HLA-B alleles of most subjects were accurately predicted from TCR beta sequences. Productive rates of about 90% or about 30% were seen for most TCR beta V segments in an earlier analysis.

Sequencing was carried out using PBMCs. This sequence joins TRBV9 and TRBJ2-7, with TRBD1 identical over 9 bases. This clonotype was obtained from a man aged 55-75 years in good health and CMV-seropositive. CDR3 region: CASSVGGQGSYEQYF. The CDR3 region has the DNA TGTGCCAGCAGCGTAGGTGGACAGGGGTCCTACGAGCAGTACTTC.